A single sample is the source of the 25 T cell receptor beta chains below, sequenced in a study of graft-versus-host responses after intestinal transplantation (dated by TCRdb to the early 2020s). These receptors lack a known antigen. The time point label for this specimen denotes: cells obtained before transplantation from donor or recipient. Preparation of the library involved the immunoSEQ multiplex PCR assay. TCRdb retrieved this table from immuneACCESS and kept in-frame rearrangements only. Not all clones are present; in checked studies, unresolved V genes account for under half, and no reason is known for the remainder. The table for this sample lists 20,000 to 25,000 clones; roughly four fifths of them were counted only once. The top ten hold around 0.92% of the sample. The sample in question was unstimulated CD8+ T cells sorted from spleen or lymph node cells, obtained before transplant. These receptors were collected from a human donor who was the organ donor for an intestinal transplant.

V usage is TRBV4-1 and J usage is TRBJ1-1; TRBD1 matches 10 bases. Germline values: CDR1 MGHRA, CDR2 YSYEKL. V lost 2 bases, J lost 8 bases, and 5 bases stayed unmatched. There are 14 residues in the CDR3. The CDR3 DNA reads as TGCGCCAGCAGCCAATTATCGGGACAGGGGGAAGCTTTCTTT. This encodes CASSQLSGQGEAFF.

V is TRBV19 and J is TRBJ1-2, with D tentatively TRBD1 (6 bases). CDR1 is LNHDA and CDR2 is SQIVND in the germline V gene (reference sequence). The V end lost 1 base, the J end lost 4 bases, and 10 bases lay between the germline ends. This CDR3 is 14 amino acids long. The CDR3 loop is CASSIGQVTYGYTF. The CDR3 region has the DNA TGTGCCAGTAGTATAGGACAGGTTACCTATGGCTACACCTTC. The whole variable domain, filled in from reference TRBV19 and TRBJ1-2, reads DGGITQSPKYLFRKEGQNVTLSCEQNLNHDAMYWYRQDPGQGLRLIYYSQIVNDFQKGDIAEGYSVSREKKESFPLTVTSAQKNPTAFYLCASSIGQVTYGYTFGSGTRLTVV.

The chain combines TRBV15 with TRBJ1-2; D is perhaps TRBD1 (6 bases). The V and J ends lost 4 bases and 7 bases respectively, with 13 bases between them. The CDR3 loop spans 13 amino acids. Germline CDR1 LNHNV, CDR2 YYDKDF (reference sequence). The CDR3 sequence: CATSNREQSGYTF. CDR3 bases: TGTGCCACCAGCAACAGGGAGCAGAGTGGCTACACCTTC.

This clone was recorded once. This chain links TRBV30 with TRBJ2-7; TRBD2 aligns across 7 bases. The CDR3 spans 13 residues. CDR1 is GTSNPN, CDR2 SVGIG, per germline (reference sequence). Trimming removed 2 bases from V and 3 bases from J; junction bases left unmatched: 4. CDR3 sequence (DNA): TGTGCCTGGAGTCGCGGGAGTAACTACGAGCAGTACTTC. Its translation is CAWSRGSNYEQYF.

The V and J genes are TRBV7-9 and TRBJ2-5, with TRBD1 matching over 8 bases. The germline V gene has CDR1 SEHNR and CDR2 FQNEAQ (reference sequence). The CDR3 sequence is 14 residues long. Germline trimming cut 1 base from V and 5 bases from J; bases unmatched to any gene: 3. This chain's CDR3 is CASSLVGQGETQYF. The DNA of the CDR3 is TGTGCCAGCAGCTTAGTTGGACAGGGCGAGACCCAGTACTTC. The full variable domain, rest sourced from reference TRBV7-9 and TRBJ2-5, is DTGVSQNPRHKITKRGQNVTFRCDPISEHNRLYWYRQTLGQGPEFLTYFQNEAQLEKSRLLSDRFSAERPKGSFSTLEIQRTEQGDSAMYLCASSLVGQGETQYFGPGTRLLVL.

This clone was seen once. The V gene is TRBV9, the J gene TRBJ2-3; D remains ambiguous. CDR1 SGDLS and CDR2 YYNGEE come from the germline V gene. This CDR3 contains 13 residues. The V gene lost 3 bases and the J gene lost 0 bases, with 5 bases spanning the gap. The CDR3 is CASSDSSTDTQYF. CDR3 sequence (DNA): TGTGCCAGCAGCGACTCCAGCACAGATACGCAGTATTTT. Drawing the rest from reference TRBV9 and TRBJ2-3, the complete variable domain is DSGVTQTPKHLITATGQRVTLRCSPRSGDLSVYWYQQSLDQGLQFLIQYYNGEERAKGNILERFSAQQFPDLHSELNLSSLELGDSALYFCASSDSSTDTQYFGPGTRLTVL.

This chain connects TRBV6-5 to TRBJ1-1, with 12 nucleotides matching TRBD1. Germline CDR1 and CDR2: MNHEY and SVGAGI. With 6 bases clipped from V and 3 bases from J, the junction kept 2 bases outside the gene matches. The CDR3 covers 14 residues. The CDR3 region has the DNA TGTGCCAGCAGCTGGGACAGGGGGCACACTGAAGCTTTCTTT. Translation gives CASSWDRGHTEAFF.

The chain couples TRBV19 to TRBJ2-1, with D unclear. The V gene lost 1 base and the J gene lost 9 bases, with 7 bases spanning the gap. The CDR3 contains 12 residues. Germline values: CDR1 LNHDA, CDR2 SQIVND (reference sequence). The DNA of the CDR3 is TGTGCCAGTAGTATAGGGTCCCGTGAGCAGTTCTTC. The encoded protein is CASSIGSREQFF.

This clone was seen a few times. The chain recombines TRBV19 with TRBJ2-7; unclear D gene. Germline V gives CDR1 LNHDA, CDR2 SQIVND (reference sequence). The CDR3 has 11 amino acids. V lost 3 bases, J lost 7 bases, and 7 bases lay in between. CDR3 in DNA: TGTGCCAGTAGTATGGGCAATGAGCAGTACTTC. Translating it yields CASSMGNEQYF.

The chain uses TRBV5-6 and TRBJ2-5, with D possibly TRBD1 on 6 matching bases. Between the trimmed V and J ends, which lost 4 bases and 2 bases, there was a span of 15 bases. The CDR3 consists of 15 residues. Germline V CDR1 and CDR2: SGHDT, YYEEEE. CDR3 in DNA: TGTGCCAGCAGCAGCCTGTCAGGGGCTCAAGAGACCCAGTACTTC. It yields the protein CASSSLSGAQETQYF.

The rearrangement joins TRBV2 to TRBJ1-2; the D gene is possibly TRBD1 (5 bases). The germline V gene has CDR1 SNHLY and CDR2 FYNNEI. The CDR3 spans 13 residues. V gave up 5 bases and J gave up 2 bases, with 9 bases separating them. The CDR3 region is CASSSGRNYGYTF. The CDR3 nucleotides read TGTGCCAGCAGTTCGGGACGGAACTATGGCTACACCTTC.

The CDR3 sequence: CASSRRDNTYQETQYF. CDR3 DNA: TGTGCCAGCAGTCGCCGGGACAACACGTACCAAGAGACCCAGTACTTC. This chain links TRBV7-9 with TRBJ2-5; TRBD1 is a possible D gene (6 bases). Trimming removed 6 bases from V and 0 bases from J, with 17 bases in between. Germline loops: CDR1 SEHNR, CDR2 FQNEAQ (reference sequence). The CDR3 is 16 amino acids.

V and J are TRBV7-9 and TRBJ2-7, with 10 bases aligning to TRBD2. The trim removed 4 bases at V and 0 bases at J, leaving 6 bases unmatched. This CDR3 region has 16 residues. Germline V gene data show CDR1 as SEHNR and CDR2 as FQNEAQ (reference sequence). The CDR3 sequence is CASSYTGTSVSYEQYF. In nucleotides, the CDR3 is TGTGCCAGCAGCTATACCGGGACTAGCGTCTCCTACGAGCAGTACTTC.

V is TRBV7-9 and J is TRBJ1-3; D gene uncertain. The length of the CDR3 is 13 residues. The V end lost 4 bases, the J end lost 3 bases, and 7 bases lay between the germline ends. Germline V lookup: CDR1 SEHNR, CDR2 FQNEAQ (reference sequence). As DNA, the CDR3 is TGTGCCAGCAGCTCAGGATATGGAAACACCATATATTTT. It encodes CASSSGYGNTIYF.

This clone came up a few times. The CDR3 protein is CASSSPSVSGNEQFF. In DNA, the CDR3 is TGTGCCAGCAGCTCCCCGTCGGTTTCGGGCAATGAGCAGTTCTTC. The chain carries TRBV11-2 and TRBJ2-1; D call uncertain. The CDR3 has 15 amino acids. Germline-derived CDR1 and CDR2 are SGHAT and FQNNGV. Deletions cut 4 bases from V and 6 bases from J, with 16 bases between.

Concerning this clone itself: At one end, the junction sequence differs from germline, possibly due to a read error. This chain links TRBV5-1 with TRBJ2-1, with D perhaps matching TRBD2 (6 bases). Germline assignment: CDR1 SGHRS and CDR2 YFSETQ. CDR3 size: 15 residues. The chain's CDR3 is CASSLFSRGGNGQFF. The CDR3 bases are TGCGCCAGCAGCTTGTTCTCGCGGGGTGGTAATGGGCAGTTCTTC.

The chain couples TRBV27 to TRBJ1-2; TRBD1 matches at 8 bases. The CDR3 has 13 residues. Germline values: CDR1 MNHEY, CDR2 SMNVEV (reference sequence). Trimming cost V 3 bases and J 8 bases; bases outside gene matches: 5. CDR3 sequence: CASSFGRGRGYTF. DNA for the CDR3: TGTGCCAGCAGTTTCGGCAGGGGGCGAGGCTACACCTTC.

This sequence joins TRBV5-4 and TRBJ1-2, with 8 bases lining up with TRBD1. With 0 bases clipped from V and 7 bases from J, the junction kept 11 bases outside the gene matches. Germline CDR1 and CDR2: SGHNT and YYREEE (reference sequence). The length of the CDR3 is 16 residues. Here the CDR3 reads CASSLDSGGVLRGYTF. CDR3 DNA: TGTGCCAGCAGCTTGGACTCAGGGGGCGTTCTCCGTGGCTACACCTTC.

The chain employs TRBV18 and TRBJ1-4, with D uncertain. The CDR3 sequence is 13 residues long. Germline CDR1 reads KGHSH; CDR2 reads LQKENI. V was pared by 2 bases and J by 12 bases, with 13 bases between. The CDR3 nucleotides are TGTGCCAGCTCACCAGCGATAGACCGGGAACTGTTTTTT. This translates into CASSPAIDRELFF.

The chain is built from TRBV6-6 and TRBJ2-5; a possible D gene is TRBD2 (5 bases). This CDR3 has 15 residues. Germline V gene sequence: CDR1 MNHNY, CDR2 SVGAGI (reference sequence). Trimming took off 6 bases at V and 1 base at J, with 15 bases between the two ends. CDR3 residues: CASRPEGVFQETQYF. The DNA for the CDR3 is TGTGCCAGCAGACCCGAGGGTGTATTCCAAGAGACCCAGTACTTC.

The rearrangement joins TRBV5-6 to TRBJ2-7; perhaps TRBD2 as D (5 bases). The germline V gene encodes CDR1 SGHDT and CDR2 YYEEEE. The CDR3 covers 14 residues. V lost 4 bases and J lost 4, with 15 bases in between. The CDR3 region has the DNA TGTGCCAGCAGCCCGGGGATAGGGCGGTACGAGCAGTACTTC. It specifies CASSPGIGRYEQYF. Full variable domain (outside the CDR3, taken from reference TRBV5-6 and TRBJ2-7): DAGVTQSPTHLIKTRGQQVTLRCSPKSGHDTVSWYQQALGQGPQFIFQYYEEEERQRGNFPDRFSGHQFPNYSSELNVNALLLGDSALYLCASSPGIGRYEQYFGPGTRLTVT.

The CDR3 protein is CASRDAGGPTDTQYF. CDR3 bases: TGTGCCAGCAGGGACGCGGGGGGGCCGACAGATACGCAGTATTTT. The rearrangement links TRBV14 to TRBJ2-3; 9 nucleotides agree with TRBD2. The CDR3 consists of 15 residues. Germline CDR1 and CDR2: SGHDN and FVKESK. The junction had 7 bases not matched to a gene; V was cut back by 6 bases and J by 3 bases.

The J gene is TRBJ2-5, the V gene TRBV11-2; unclear D gene. The CDR3 sequence is 14 residues long. V lost 7 bases and J 6 bases, leaving 18 bases between the germline ends. From germline, CDR1 is SGHAT and CDR2 FQNNGV. The CDR3 nucleotides are TGTGCCAGCACCTCACGGCTAGATTCGAAGACCCAGTACTTC. Translated, it gives CASTSRLDSKTQYF.

There are a few counts of this clone. The chain recombines TRBV19 with TRBJ1-3; D uncertain. This CDR3 is built from 13 residues. Germline V gives CDR1 LNHDA, CDR2 SQIVND (reference sequence). V gave up 7 bases and J gave up 4 bases, with 11 bases separating them. The CDR3 DNA sequence: TGTGCCAGTAAGGACGGCCTAGGAAACACCATATATTTT. Translated: CASKDGLGNTIYF. The variable domain in full, completed from reference TRBV19 and TRBJ1-3, reads DGGITQSPKYLFRKEGQNVTLSCEQNLNHDAMYWYRQDPGQGLRLIYYSQIVNDFQKGDIAEGYSVSREKKESFPLTVTSAQKNPTAFYLCASKDGLGNTIYFGEGSWLTVV.

The J gene is TRBJ2-1, the V gene TRBV27, with D perhaps matching TRBD2 (6 bases). CDR3 size: 15 residues. Germline V gene lookup returns CDR1 MNHEY and CDR2 SMNVEV (reference sequence). The V gene lost 2 bases and the J gene lost 5 bases, with 13 bases spanning the gap. The CDR3 loop reads CASSLIAETDNEQFF. The CDR3 nucleotides read TGTGCCAGCAGTTTAATAGCGGAGACAGACAATGAGCAGTTCTTC.